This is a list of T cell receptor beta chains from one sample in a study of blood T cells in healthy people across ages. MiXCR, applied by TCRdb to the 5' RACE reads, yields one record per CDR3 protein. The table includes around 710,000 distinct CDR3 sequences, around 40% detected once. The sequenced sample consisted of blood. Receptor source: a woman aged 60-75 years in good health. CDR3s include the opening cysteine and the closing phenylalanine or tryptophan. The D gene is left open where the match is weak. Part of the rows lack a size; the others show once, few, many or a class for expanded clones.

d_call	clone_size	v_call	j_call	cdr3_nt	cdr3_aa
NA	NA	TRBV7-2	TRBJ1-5	TGTGCCAGCAGCTTAGCGGTCTGGGGCGGGCAGCCCCAGCATTTT	CASSLAVWGGQPQHF
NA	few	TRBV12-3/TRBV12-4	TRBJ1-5	TGTGCCAGCAGCCAGGAACAGGTCGATCAGCCCCAGCATTTT	CASSQEQVDQPQHF
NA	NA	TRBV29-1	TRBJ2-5	TGCAGCGTTGAAGATCGAGGGGAGGAGACCCAGTACTTC	CSVEDRGEETQYF
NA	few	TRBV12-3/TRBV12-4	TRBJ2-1	TGTGCCAGCAGAGGGAGCGGGGACAAGCAGTTCTTC	CASRGSGDKQFF
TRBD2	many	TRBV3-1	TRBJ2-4	TGTGCCAGCAGCCAAGTGGGGGGGAAAAACATTCAGTACTTC	CASSQVGGKNIQYF
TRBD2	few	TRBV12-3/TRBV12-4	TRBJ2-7	TGTGCCAGCCAATCGACTAGCGGGGGGCCCTACGAGCAGTACTTC	CASQSTSGGPYEQYF
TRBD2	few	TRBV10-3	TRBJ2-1	TGTGCCATCAGTGAAGCTAGCGGGGGGGCCTCGTTAGTCGAGCAGTTCTTC	CAISEASGGASLVEQFF
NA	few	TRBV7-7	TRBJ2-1	TGTGCTAGCAGCTGGGGGGGGGCGGGAGAGGTCAATGAGCAGTTCTTC	CASSWGGAGEVNEQFF
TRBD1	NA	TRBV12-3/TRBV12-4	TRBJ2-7	TGTGCCAGCACCCTGGGACAGATCTACGAGCAGTACTTC	CASTLGQIYEQYF
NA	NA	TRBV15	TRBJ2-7	TGTGCCACCAGCAGAGATCCAAGGGGGAATGGAGGGGAGCAGTACTTC	CATSRDPRGNGGEQYF
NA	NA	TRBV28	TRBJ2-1	TGTGCCAGCAGTCAGGGGTGGAACAATGAGCAGTTCTTC	CASSQGWNNEQFF
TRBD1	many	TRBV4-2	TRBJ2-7	TGTGCCAGCAGCCAAGATCTGCAGGGGGCCGTATACGAGCAGTACTTC	CASSQDLQGAVYEQYF
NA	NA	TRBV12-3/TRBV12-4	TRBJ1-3	TGTGCCAGCAGTTTAGTTCGGGGGACTGGAAACACCATATATTTT	CASSLVRGTGNTIYF
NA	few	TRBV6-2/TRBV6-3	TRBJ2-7	TGTGCCAGCAGTTATCAGTTGGGTAGCGGAAGGTACGAGCAGTACTTC	CASSYQLGSGRYEQYF
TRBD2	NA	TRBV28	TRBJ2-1	TGTGCCAGCATTGCTAGCGGGTGGGGTGGGGATGAGCAGTTCTTC	CASIASGWGGDEQFF
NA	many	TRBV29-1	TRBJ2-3	TGCAGCGTTGATTCTGGTCCACGTGCGCAGTATTTT	CSVDSGPRAQYF
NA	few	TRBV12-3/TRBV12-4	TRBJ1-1	TGTGCCAGCAGTTCCAGGGGCCGGGACGGGAACACTGAAGCTTTCTTT	CASSSRGRDGNTEAFF
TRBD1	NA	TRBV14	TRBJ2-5	TGTGCCAGCAGCCGCTTCGCCAGGACAGGGGAAGAGACCCAGTACTTC	CASSRFARTGEETQYF
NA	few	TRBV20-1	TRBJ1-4	TGCAGTGCTAGTACAGCGGGGAGGACGCTGTTTTTT	CSASTAGRTLFF
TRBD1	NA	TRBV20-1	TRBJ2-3	TGCGGTGCTCGACAGGGAAACACAGATACGCAGTATTTT	CGARQGNTDTQYF
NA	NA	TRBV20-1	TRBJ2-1	TGCAGTGCCCGAACAGGGTCCTACAATGAGCAGTTCTTC	CSARTGSYNEQFF
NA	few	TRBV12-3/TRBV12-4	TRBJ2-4	TGTGCCAGCAGTTTAGGGGGGACCCTCATGGGGAACATTCAGTACTTC	CASSLGGTLMGNIQYF
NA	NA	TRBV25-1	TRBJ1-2	TGTGCCAGCAGTGACCCGGACACAACTAACTATGGCTACACCTTC	CASSDPDTTNYGYTF
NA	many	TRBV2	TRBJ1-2	TGTGCCAGCAGTGAAACGGGGTACTATGGCTACACCTTC	CASSETGYYGYTF
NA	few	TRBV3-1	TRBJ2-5	TGTGCCAGCAGCCAAACTAGTAAGACCCAGTACTTC	CASSQTSKTQYF
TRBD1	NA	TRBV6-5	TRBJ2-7	TGTGCCAGCAGTTACTCGTTTGGACAGGGGGTAGGGGAGCAGTACTTC	CASSYSFGQGVGEQYF
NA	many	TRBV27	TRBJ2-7	TGTGCCAGCAGTTTAGCGCGGGGTCCCTACGAGCAGTACTTC	CASSLARGPYEQYF
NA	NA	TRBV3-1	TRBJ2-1	TGTGCCAGCAGCCAAGATTTCTCCAGCTCCTACAATGAGCAGTTCTTC	CASSQDFSSSYNEQFF
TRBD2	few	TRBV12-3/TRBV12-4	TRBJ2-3	TGTGCCAGCAGTCCGGGACTAGGAGGCACAGATACGCAGTATTTT	CASSPGLGGTDTQYF
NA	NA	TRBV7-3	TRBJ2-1	TGTGCCAGCAGCTCCCAGGCCACTAGACCCAATGAGCAGTTCTTC	CASSSQATRPNEQFF
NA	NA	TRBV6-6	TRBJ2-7	TGTGCCAGCAGTTACTCTGGTTTTCGGGAAGACAGGACCGAGCAGTACTTC	CASSYSGFREDRTEQYF
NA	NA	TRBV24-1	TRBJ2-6	TGTGCCACCAGTGATTCCCCCGGGGCCAACGTCCTGACTTTC	CATSDSPGANVLTF
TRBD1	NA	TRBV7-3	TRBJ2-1	TGTGCCAGCAGTATTGACAGGGCCAGGAATGAGCAGTTCTTC	CASSIDRARNEQFF
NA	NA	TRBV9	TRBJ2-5	TGTGCCAGCAGCGTATGGGGGGACAGTAATGAGCAGTACTTC	CASSVWGDSNEQYF
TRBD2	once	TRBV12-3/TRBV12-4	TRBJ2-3	TGTGCCAGCAGTATGGCGGGGGCAGATACGCAGTATTTT	CASSMAGADTQYF
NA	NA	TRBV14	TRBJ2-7	TGTGCCAGCAGCCAAGGACGACAGGAGCAGTACTTC	CASSQGRQEQYF
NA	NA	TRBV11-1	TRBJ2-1	TGTGCCAGCAGCTTAGGGGAGCCCCCGGTGGGGAGGAATGAGCAGTTCTTC	CASSLGEPPVGRNEQFF
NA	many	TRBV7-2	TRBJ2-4	TGTGCCAGCAGCTCCAGCGGTATAGCCAAAAACATTCAGTACTTC	CASSSSGIAKNIQYF
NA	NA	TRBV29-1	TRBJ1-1	TGCAGCCGTGTCTTTGATGACACTGAAGCTTTCTTT	CSRVFDDTEAFF
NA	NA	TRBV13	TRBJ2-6	TGTGCCAGCAGCTTATCCCGAATCCGTAGGGCGGGCGCTGGGGCCAACGTCCCGACTTTC	CASSLSRIRRAGAGANVPTF
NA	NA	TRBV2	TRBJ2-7	TGTGCCAGCAGTGGCGGGGTCCCTGCGGGGCAGTACTTC	CASSGGVPAGQYF
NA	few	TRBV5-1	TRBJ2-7	TGCGCCAGCAGCTTGCCCCTAACCTACGAGCAGTACTTC	CASSLPLTYEQYF
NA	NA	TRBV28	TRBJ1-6	TGTGCCAGCAGTTTCACAGGGAACCAGGCTGAGGCACCCCTCCACTTT	CASSFTGNQAEAPLHF
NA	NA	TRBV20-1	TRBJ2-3	TGCAGTGCGCCTACCGGGAGCGGTTCTGGGGATACGCAGTATTTT	CSAPTGSGSGDTQYF
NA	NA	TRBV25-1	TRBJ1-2	TGTGCCAGCAGTCCCTCGGGGGTATATGGCTACACCTTC	CASSPSGVYGYTF
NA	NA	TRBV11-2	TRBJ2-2	TGTGCCAGCAGCTCAGATCGTGGGGAGCTGTTTTTT	CASSSDRGELFF
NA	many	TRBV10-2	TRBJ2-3	TGCGCCAGCAGTGCCCAGCTAGCAGATACGCAGTATTTT	CASSAQLADTQYF
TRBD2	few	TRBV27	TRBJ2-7	TGTGCCAGCAGTCTTAGGGCCCCCCAGGCGGGAGGGTTCCACGAGCAGTACTTC	CASSLRAPQAGGFHEQYF
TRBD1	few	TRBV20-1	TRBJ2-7	TGCAGTGCCCCCGCGCGGCAGGGGGCCTACGAGCAGTACTTC	CSAPARQGAYEQYF
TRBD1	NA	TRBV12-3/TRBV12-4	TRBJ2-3	TGTGCCAGCAGTCCGGACAGGGGGCGAAGAGATACGCAGTATTTT	CASSPDRGRRDTQYF
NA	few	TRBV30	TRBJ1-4	TGTGCCTGGAGTGTAGGAGTCGGGACTAATGAAAAACTGTTTTTT	CAWSVGVGTNEKLFF
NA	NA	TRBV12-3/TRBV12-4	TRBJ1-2	TGTGCCAGCGTAACAGGGCCCTATGGCTACACCTTC	CASVTGPYGYTF
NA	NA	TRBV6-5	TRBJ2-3	TGTGCCAGCAGTTCTGGGGGCAACAAGGCAGATACGCAGTATTTT	CASSSGGNKADTQYF
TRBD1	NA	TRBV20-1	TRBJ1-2	TGCAGTGCTAGGCTGACAGGGCCACGCGGCTGCACCTTC	CSARLTGPRGCTF
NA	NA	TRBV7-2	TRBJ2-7	TGTGCCAGCAGCTTCGCCTCTTCCTCCTACGAGCAGTACTTC	CASSFASSSYEQYF